Each of the 8 T cell receptor beta chains below was sequenced from the same sample in a study of beta chain features in type 1 diabetes. Every isolated RNA sample was fully reverse transcribed, so sequencing captured expressed TCRB transcripts. Assay used: immunoSEQ multiplex PCR; TCRdb lists only in-frame clones, some missing. Of 300,000 to 450,000 clones in the sample, roughly a fifth were seen once. Sequencing used naive CD4+ T cells from blood. Receptors were obtained from a woman under 30 in good health.

The rearrangement links TRBV5-4 to TRBJ2-3, with 14 bases aligning to TRBD2. With 0 bases clipped from V and 4 bases from J, the junction kept 1 base outside the gene matches. This CDR3 has 16 amino acids. Looked up from germline, CDR1 is SGHNT and CDR2 is YYREEE (reference sequence). CDR3 DNA: TGTGCCAGCAGCTTGGGGGGACTAGCGGGAGCAGATACGCAGTATTTT. This sequence encodes CASSLGGLAGADTQYF. The full variable domain, completed using reference TRBV5-4 and TRBJ2-3, is ETGVTQSPTHLIKTRGQQVTLRCSSQSGHNTVSWYQQALGQGPQFIFQYYREEENGRGNFPPRFSGLQFPNYSSELNVNALELDDSALYLCASSLGGLAGADTQYFGPGTRLTVL.

This clone was counted only a few times. The chain recombines TRBV30 with TRBJ1-2; D is perhaps TRBD1 (5 bases). CDR1 is GTSNPN and CDR2 is SVGIG in the germline V gene (reference sequence). The length of the CDR3 is 13 residues. Trimming removed 5 bases from V and 7 bases from J, with 17 bases in between. This chain's CDR3 is CAWDQGRVGGYTF. The DNA of the CDR3 is TGTGCCTGGGACCAGGGAAGAGTAGGTGGCTACACCTTC.

This clone appeared a few times. V and J are TRBV18 and TRBJ2-5; D is undetermined. Germline V gene lookup returns CDR1 KGHSH and CDR2 LQKENI. Trimming removed 8 bases from V and 4 bases from J, with 17 bases in between. The CDR3 has 14 residues. Here the CDR3 DNA reads TGTGCCAGCACGTCATCCCGCGGCGGAGAGACCCAGTACTTC. Translated: CASTSSRGGETQYF.

The rearrangement uses TRBV7-8 and TRBJ2-5, with D perhaps TRBD2 (6 bases). V was pared by 0 bases and J by 4 bases, with 15 bases between. Germline assignment: CDR1 SGHVS and CDR2 FQNEAQ. The CDR3 is 16 residues long. The CDR3 sequence: CASSLARLPGGETQYF. CDR3 bases: TGTGCCAGCAGCTTAGCGCGGCTTCCCGGGGGAGAGACCCAGTACTTC.

This clone was found a few times. The rearrangement joins TRBV9 to TRBJ2-5; 7 nucleotides line up with TRBD1. CDR1 and CDR2 (germline): SGDLS, YYNGEE. Trimming cost V 3 bases and J 3 bases; bases outside gene matches: 8. The CDR3 is 15 residues long. The CDR3 spells CASSAIGTAEETQYF. As DNA, the CDR3 is TGTGCCAGCAGCGCTATCGGGACAGCTGAAGAGACCCAGTACTTC.

The chain uses TRBV29-1 and TRBJ2-1, with D possibly being TRBD1 (5 bases). Trimming removed 4 bases from V and 10 bases from J, with 14 bases in between. Germline values: CDR1 SQVTM, CDR2 ANQGSEA. The CDR3 is 12 residues long. In DNA, the CDR3 is TGCAGCGTTGGGGAAGGGGCCTTGGAGCAGTTCTTC. This sequence encodes CSVGEGALEQFF.

The chain uses TRBV5-4 and TRBJ2-2; 11 bases are a match to TRBD2. Germline V gene lookup returns CDR1 SGHNT and CDR2 YYREEE (reference sequence). Unmatched junction bases numbered 5, after V lost 0 bases and J lost 4 bases. The CDR3 has 17 amino acids. CDR3 coding DNA: TGTGCCAGCAGCTTGGGAGCACTAGCGGGGGCCACCGGGGAGCTGTTTTTT. Translating gives CASSLGALAGATGELFF.

This clone was detected only a few times. This chain connects TRBV2 to TRBJ2-3, with D possibly TRBD2 on 5 matching bases. V lost 4 bases and J lost 6, with 14 bases in between. Germline lookup yields CDR1 SNHLY and CDR2 FYNNEI. There are 14 residues in the CDR3. CDR3: CASSGTSAGDTQYF. CDR3 DNA: TGTGCCAGCAGTGGGACCTCGGCGGGCGATACGCAGTATTTT.